The 24 T cell receptor beta chains below come from one sample, sequenced in a study of type 1 regulatory T cells. One entry per CDR3 protein, called by TCRdb with MiXCR from the reads. Here the sample spans some 90,000 distinct CDR3 sequences, 31% being singletons. The sample taken for sequencing was CD4+ T cells, either the whole sample or a sorted fraction (not recorded which). The receptors here all came from a human donor in good health.

A few counts support this clonotype. The V call is TRBV29-1, the J call TRBJ2-5; 7 bases match TRBD2. Per germline, CDR1 SQVTM and CDR2 ANQGSEA. This CDR3 contains 12 residues. J lost 3 bases, V lost 7 bases, and 5 bases had no gene match. CDR3 sequence (DNA): TGCAGCGGAACCGGGACTAAAGAGACCCAGTACTTC. Protein: CSGTGTKETQYF.

This clonotype was seen a few times. This rearrangement joins TRBV29-1 to TRBJ2-5; D is possibly TRBD2 (7 bases). Trimming stripped 8 bases from V and 5 bases from J, with 15 bases between. The V gene's germline CDR1 is SQVTM and CDR2 ANQGSEA. CDR3 length equals 12 residues. CDR3 in DNA: TGCAGCCAGGCGGGGGCTGCGGAGACCCAGTACTTC. This encodes CSQAGAAETQYF.

The rearrangement uses TRBV14 and TRBJ1-4; unclear D gene. Germline values: CDR1 SGHDN, CDR2 FVKESK. The CDR3 covers 15 residues. V was clipped by 5 bases and J by 6 bases, with 16 bases between them. The CDR3 DNA sequence: TGTGCCAGCAGCTCGCGGGCTTGGGAGGATGAAAAACTGTTTTTT. This encodes CASSSRAWEDEKLFF.

This chain joins TRBV5-5 and TRBJ2-1; 7 bases match TRBD1. The CDR3 covers 13 residues. The V gene end was trimmed by 5 bases and the J gene end by 10 bases; junction bases not matched to a gene: 9. Germline CDR1 reads SGHKS; CDR2 reads YYEKEE (reference sequence). CDR3 loop: CASSSDRVWEQFF. Here the CDR3 DNA reads TGTGCCAGCAGTTCAGACAGGGTTTGGGAGCAGTTCTTC.

The CDR3 loop is CSARDTSGRAHSYEQYF. As DNA, the CDR3 is TGCAGTGCTAGAGATACTAGCGGGAGGGCCCATAGTTACGAGCAGTACTTC. The chain couples TRBV20-1 to TRBJ2-7; 13 nucleotides agree with TRBD2. CDR3 length: 17 amino acids. Germline-derived CDR1 and CDR2 are DFQATT and SNEGSKA (reference sequence). Trimming took 0 bases from V and 4 from J; bases not matched to a gene: 9.

The chain carries TRBV7-8 and TRBJ2-1, with D possibly matching TRBD1 (6 bases). This CDR3 comprises 15 residues. V was clipped by 6 bases and J by 9 bases, with 21 bases between them. Germline-derived CDR1 and CDR2 are SGHVS and FQNEAQ. The CDR3 DNA reads as TGTGCCAGCAGTTTCTTCGACAGGTCTTGGGGTGAGCAGTTCTTC. Its translation is CASSFFDRSWGEQFF.

This clonotype was detected ten times or more. The chain carries TRBV24-1 and TRBJ2-3, with D tentatively TRBD2 (5 bases). Germline lookup yields CDR1 KGHDR and CDR2 SFDVKD. The germline V and J ends were trimmed by 9 bases and 5 bases, with 8 bases remaining between them. The CDR3 runs 11 residues. The CDR3 sequence: CATQSGDTQYF. The CDR3 DNA reads as TGTGCCACCCAAAGCGGAGATACGCAGTATTTT.

The gene calls are TRBV29-1 and TRBJ1-1; D is ambiguous. In germline, CDR1 is SQVTM, CDR2 ANQGSEA. V was shortened by 4 bases and J by 3 bases, with 18 bases between the two germline ends. The CDR3 is made up of 15 amino acids. CDR3 nucleotide sequence: TGCAGCGTTGGAGGTAACTTGCTAGGAGACACTGAAGCTTTCTTT. Amino acids: CSVGGNLLGDTEAFF.

The CDR3 protein is CSADGQGRETQYF. DNA for the CDR3: TGCAGTGCCGACGGACAGGGAAGGGAGACCCAGTACTTC. The chain links TRBV20-1 to TRBJ2-5, with TRBD1 matching over 8 bases. Per germline, CDR1 DFQATT and CDR2 SNEGSKA (reference sequence). There are 13 residues in the CDR3. With 6 bases clipped from V and 5 bases from J, the junction kept 8 bases outside the gene matches.

The genes are TRBV5-1 and TRBJ2-6; D uncertain. Trimming cost V 2 bases and J 0 bases, with 6 bases left between them. This CDR3 spans 15 amino acids. The V gene's germline CDR1 is SGHRS and CDR2 YFSETQ. In DNA form, the CDR3 reads TGCGCCAGCAGCTTTCTTAGCTCTGGGGCCAACGTCCTGACTTTC. Translation: CASSFLSSGANVLTF.

The V and J genes are TRBV21-1 and TRBJ2-4; the table's D call, TRBD2, was not checked against the DNA. TRBV21-1 is annotated as a pseudogene. The length of the CDR3 is 19 residues. CDR3 in amino acids: CASTMGLAGAVVPKNIQYF. Here the CDR3 DNA reads TGTGCCAGCACCATGGGACTAGCGGGAGCAGTAGTCCCCAAAAACATTCAGTACTTC.

The chain recombines TRBV27 with TRBJ2-5; D might be TRBD2 (6 bases). CDR3 length equals 15 residues. The germline gives CDR1 MNHEY, CDR2 SMNVEV (reference sequence). V lost 6 bases and J 3 bases, leaving 17 bases between the germline ends. CDR3 amino acids: CASRGDFRPEETQYF. The CDR3 DNA is TGTGCCAGCAGGGGGGACTTTCGGCCCGAAGAGACCCAGTACTTC.

This clonotype was recorded a few times. The chain has TRBV20-1 and TRBJ2-7; D is uncertain. Germline assignment: CDR1 DFQATT and CDR2 SNEGSKA (reference sequence). The CDR3 length is 16 residues. V lost 2 bases, J lost 4 bases, and 21 bases lay in between. CDR3 region: CSARLGRPRTAYEQYF. The CDR3 coding sequence is TGCAGTGCTAGACTGGGTCGGCCCCGAACGGCGTACGAGCAGTACTTC.

This clonotype was seen more than once but under ten times. CDR3 amino acids: CASSAWDTGELFF. The CDR3 nucleotides read TGTGCCAGCAGTGCCTGGGACACCGGGGAGCTGTTTTTT. The chain couples TRBV12-3 or TRBV12-4 to TRBJ2-2; no clear D gene. The CDR3 is made up of 13 amino acids. Between the trimmed V and J ends, which lost 5 bases and 3 bases, there was a span of 7 bases.

This clonotype has just a few counts. This rearrangement joins TRBV20-1 to TRBJ2-1; 11 bases are shared with TRBD2. This CDR3 region has 17 residues. Per the germline V gene, CDR1 is DFQATT and CDR2 is SNEGSKA (reference sequence). Trimming cost V 0 bases and J 3 bases; bases outside gene matches: 7. The CDR3 here is CSARELATSGIYNEQFF. DNA for the CDR3: TGCAGTGCTAGAGAATTAGCGACTAGCGGGATCTACAATGAGCAGTTCTTC.

J is TRBJ1-1 and V is TRBV19, with TRBD1 matching over 7 bases. CDR3 size: 16 residues. Germline trimming cut 6 bases from V and 4 bases from J; bases unmatched to any gene: 14. Germline CDR1 and CDR2: LNHDA and SQIVND (reference sequence). CDR3 DNA sequence: TGTGCCAGTAGCCCATCGACAGGGATGTCTGTCACTGAAGCTTTCTTT. This encodes CASSPSTGMSVTEAFF.

The V gene is TRBV5-1, the J gene TRBJ1-1; D gene ambiguous. From germline, CDR1 is SGHRS and CDR2 YFSETQ. There are 14 residues in the CDR3. Trimming pared 4 bases from V and 4 bases from J, leaving 14 bases between. The DNA for the CDR3 is TGCGCCAGCAGCGAGCCCTCGCCCGCCACTGAAGCTTTCTTT. Translated: CASSEPSPATEAFF. The full variable domain, rest sourced from reference TRBV5-1 and TRBJ1-1, is KAGVTQTPRYLIKTRGQQVTLSCSPISGHRSVSWYQQTPGQGLQFLFEYFSETQRNKGNFPGRFSGRQFSNSRSEMNVSTLELGDSALYLCASSEPSPATEAFFGQGTRLTVV.

This clonotype was observed once. This chain uses TRBV2 with TRBJ2-7; 8 bases align to TRBD1. From germline, CDR1 is SNHLY and CDR2 FYNNEI. The ends lost 6 bases at V and 0 bases at J; junction bases unmatched: 4. This CDR3 is built from 14 residues. Here the CDR3 DNA reads TGTGCCAGCAGGGACAGGGTTCCCTCCTACGAGCAGTACTTC. It yields the protein CASRDRVPSYEQYF.

This clonotype was counted a single time. The chain recombines TRBV11-2 with TRBJ1-1; TRBD1 might be the D (5 bases). The CDR3 contains 14 residues. Germline V gives CDR1 SGHAT, CDR2 FQNNGV. The V gene lost 6 bases and the J gene lost 5 bases, with 16 bases spanning the gap. CDR3 region: CASSSGFRGTEAFF. CDR3 DNA: TGTGCCAGCAGTTCAGGGTTCCGAGGTACTGAAGCTTTCTTT.

The CDR3 spells CASTVSGGNEKLFF. The DNA for the CDR3 is TGTGCCAGCACCGTCTCCGGGGGTAATGAAAAACTGTTTTTT. The genes are TRBV7-9 and TRBJ1-4; D may be TRBD1 (5 bases). The V end was cut by 7 bases, the J end by 4 bases, with 13 bases between. Germline values: CDR1 SEHNR, CDR2 FQNEAQ (reference sequence). This CDR3 region has 14 residues.

This clonotype was recorded a few times. J is TRBJ2-1 and V is TRBV7-9; 8 bases fit TRBD1. The germline V gene has CDR1 SEHNR and CDR2 FQNEAQ (reference sequence). The V and J ends lost 5 bases and 9 bases, in that order; junction bases with no gene match: 9. This CDR3 has 14 amino acids. Here the CDR3 reads CASSPRTGSGEQFF. In nucleotides, the CDR3 is TGTGCCAGCAGCCCCAGGACAGGGTCCGGTGAGCAGTTCTTC.

J is TRBJ1-5 and V is TRBV6-6; 9 bases align to TRBD1. V was clipped by 5 bases and J by 1 base; unmatched bases: 3. Germline loops: CDR1 MNHNY, CDR2 SVGAGI (reference sequence). CDR3 size: 15 residues. The CDR3 sequence: CASSQTGGSNQPQHF. The CDR3, as DNA: TGTGCCAGCAGTCAGACAGGGGGAAGCAATCAGCCCCAGCATTTT.

This clonotype showed up just a few times. This sequence joins TRBV20-1 and TRBJ2-2; unclear D gene. V was cut by 6 bases and J by 1 base, with 15 bases left in between. CDR3 length: 15 amino acids. Germline V gene data show CDR1 as DFQATT and CDR2 as SNEGSKA (reference sequence). The CDR3 nucleotides are TGCAGTGCCCTCTCGGTAGCCCAGAACACCGGGGAGCTGTTTTTT. Translated: CSALSVAQNTGELFF.

The genes are TRBV6-5 and TRBJ2-3; the match to TRBD2 covers 7 bases. This CDR3 contains 13 residues. The V segment lost 6 bases and the J segment 6 bases; nucleotides outside the gene matches: 6. Germline V gene lookup returns CDR1 MNHEY and CDR2 SVGAGI. The CDR3 protein is CASRNRGVDTQYF. CDR3 coding DNA: TGTGCCAGCAGAAACCGGGGGGTGGATACGCAGTATTTT.